The 27 T cell receptor gamma chains listed next were all sequenced from one sample in a study of Vδ1+ human thymocytes. These receptors have no identified antigens. Study-wide points: In the thymus, TRG and TRD repertoires looked highly polyclonal with Gaussian CDR3 lengths.

Sequences come from RNA converted to cDNA by reverse transcription. Multiplex PCR used pooled V-gene forward primers and a constant-region reverse primer to amplify CDR3s. TCRdb redid clone calling on the multiplex PCR reads using CATT. The data show 7,000 to 9,500 gamma-chain clones, with 55% to 60% seen just once and 1.4% held by the top ten. Specimen: Vdelta1+ gamma-delta thymocytes from the thymus. Subset described: FACS-sorted CD3+ TCRalphabeta- TCRVdelta1+ TCRVdelta2- thymocytes. These receptors came from a girl under three years old who had congenital heart surgery.

The V call is TRGV3, the J call TRGJP1. The J segment lost 11 bases and the V segment lost 2 bases, leaving 14 bases of the junction unmatched. Germline loops: CDR1 VTNTFY, CDR2 YDVSTARD (reference sequence). The CDR3 runs 15 residues. The CDR3: CATWDKAGPCWFKIF. The CDR3 region has the DNA TGTGCCACCTGGGACAAAGCCGGACCCTGCTGGTTCAAGATATTT.

This clone was seen only a few times. The same CDR3 can be traced to other DNA sequences in this sample. The V call is TRGV9, the J call TRGJ1 or TRGJ2. TCRdb does not report a J gene; here it was assigned by matching the DNA to germline references. Germline V gene data show CDR1 as GITISATS and CDR2 as ISYDGTV (reference sequence). The J segment lost 10 bases and the V segment lost 0 bases, leaving 3 bases of the junction unmatched. The CDR3 totals 11 residues. The CDR3 sequence: CALWEVSKKLF. The CDR3 region has the DNA TGTGCCTTGTGGGAGGTGTCGAAGAAACTCTTT.

This clone came up a few times. The sample holds other DNA sequences that translate to the same CDR3. The J gene is TRGJ1 or TRGJ2, the V gene TRGV9. The J gene is absent in TCRdb and was assigned here via DNA matching to germline. The CDR3 consists of 11 residues. J gave up 12 bases and V 0 bases, and 5 bases lay outside the gene matches. Germline V lookup: CDR1 GITISATS, CDR2 ISYDGTV (reference sequence). Written as DNA, the CDR3 is TGTGCCTTGTGGGAGGTGAGCGTGAAACTCTTT. Amino acids: CALWEVSVKLF.

V is TRGV8 and J is TRGJ1 or TRGJ2. TCRdb offers no J gene call, so here the DNA was matched to germline to obtain one. V gave up 5 bases and J gave up 7 bases; unmatched junction bases: 14. The CDR3 loop spans 14 amino acids. Germline-derived CDR1 and CDR2 are VENAVY and YDSYNSRV. The CDR3 DNA reads TGTGCCACCTGGGTCACGCGGGTAGGATATAAGAAACTCTTT. This gives the protein CATWVTRVGYKKLF.

The chain couples TRGV8 to TRGJP2. The J gene, absent from TCRdb, was called here by matching the DNA to germline. The V gene's germline CDR1 is VENAVY and CDR2 YDSYNSRV. V dropped 5 bases and J dropped 8; count of bases not matched to a gene: 2. CDR3 length: 11 residues. Here the CDR3 reads CATWGDWIKTF. CDR3 coding DNA: TGTGCCACCTGGGGCGATTGGATCAAGACGTTT.

V and J are TRGV3 and TRGJP2. TCRdb leaves out the J gene; it was filled in here by matching the DNA to germline. The V gene's germline CDR1 is VTNTFY and CDR2 YDVSTARD (reference sequence). J was trimmed by 11 bases and V by 0 bases; bases with no gene match: 6. This CDR3 spans 13 amino acids. CDR3 nucleotides: TGTGCCACCTGGGACAGGCGGCAGTGGATCAAGACGTTT. It encodes CATWDRRQWIKTF.

As regards this clone: The sample carries other DNA sequences with the same CDR3. The V call is TRGV3, the J call TRGJ1 or TRGJ2. Matching the DNA to germline supplied the J gene, which TCRdb does not give. Germline assignment: CDR1 VTNTFY and CDR2 YDVSTARD (reference sequence). Trimming removed 0 bases from V and 9 bases from J; junction bases left unmatched: 5. The CDR3 totals 12 residues. In nucleotides, the CDR3 is TGTGCCACCTGGGACAGGCGAAGTAAGAAACTCTTT. As protein: CATWDRRSKKLF.

This rearrangement joins TRGV5 to TRGJ1 or TRGJ2. Since TCRdb gives no J gene, matching the DNA to germline was used here to assign it. CDR1 and CDR2 from the germline V gene are VINAFY and YDVSNSKD. V gave up 3 bases and J gave up 10 bases; unmatched junction bases: 12. The CDR3 covers 13 residues. CDR3 protein: CATWDVLGPKKLF. Here the CDR3 DNA reads TGTGCCACCTGGGACGTTCTTGGTCCCAAGAAACTCTTT.

V usage is TRGV2 and J usage is TRGJP2. Here the J gene was assigned by germline matching of the DNA, as TCRdb has none. V shed 1 base, J shed 0 bases, and the junction held 2 bases outside the gene matches. Germline loops: CDR1 EGSNGY, CDR2 YDSYNSKV. This CDR3 has 15 amino acids. CDR3: CATWDGYSSDWIKTF. The DNA for the CDR3 is TGTGCCACCTGGGACGGCTATAGTAGTGATTGGATCAAGACGTTT.

The J gene is TRGJ1 or TRGJ2, the V gene TRGV8. CDR3 length equals 11 residues. J gave up 10 bases and V 2 bases, and 5 bases lay outside the gene matches. Germline V gene lookup returns CDR1 VENAVY and CDR2 YDSYNSRV. This CDR3 is CATWDNEKKLF. Here the CDR3 DNA reads TGTGCCACCTGGGATAATGAGAAGAAACTCTTT.

This clone was detected only a few times. This chain uses TRGV4 with TRGJ1 or TRGJ2. The J gene was missing in TCRdb and was found by matching the end of the DNA to germline. This CDR3 spans 13 amino acids. The V gene's germline CDR1 is EGSTGY and CDR2 YDSYTSSV. With V trimmed by 2 bases and J by 12 bases, 13 bases remained unmatched. The CDR3 DNA follows: TGTGCCACCTGGGATGTGGAGTGGTGTGGGAAACTCTTT. This encodes CATWDVEWCGKLF.

The V and J genes are TRGV8 and TRGJ1 or TRGJ2. No J segment appears in TCRdb, so it was assigned here by matching the sequence to germline. The CDR3 length is 14 residues. The V gene end was trimmed by 0 bases and the J gene end by 1 base; junction bases not matched to a gene: 3. Germline CDR1 and CDR2: VENAVY and YDSYNSRV. The CDR3 region has the DNA TGTGCCACCTGGGATAGGCATAATTATTATAAGAAACTCTTT. This encodes CATWDRHNYYKKLF.

V and J are TRGV9 and TRGJP1. The J gene comes from matching the DNA to germline here; TCRdb lacks it. CDR1 is GITISATS, CDR2 ISYDGTV, per germline (reference sequence). The CDR3 is 12 amino acids. V trimming: 11 bases; J trimming: 0 bases; junction bases outside the gene matches: 3. CDR3: CASYTTGWFKIF. DNA for the CDR3: TGTGCCTCATATACCACTGGTTGGTTCAAGATATTT.

V gene TRGV3 combines with J gene TRGJ1 or TRGJ2. No J gene is reported in TCRdb; it was inferred here by comparing the DNA with germline. CDR3 length: 14 residues. Germline values: CDR1 VTNTFY, CDR2 YDVSTARD (reference sequence). V lost 0 bases and J lost 10; bases outside the gene matches: 12. CDR3 in DNA: TGTGCCACCTGGGACAGGCCTTTTCGGGGAAAGAAACTCTTT. This sequence encodes CATWDRPFRGKKLF.

The chain links TRGV9 to TRGJ1 or TRGJ2. Here the J gene came from matching the DNA to germline, since TCRdb omits it. CDR1 is GITISATS, CDR2 ISYDGTV, per germline (reference sequence). This CDR3 contains 11 residues. V dropped 3 bases and J dropped 9; count of bases not matched to a gene: 5. CDR3 region: CALWEKGKKLF. CDR3 sequence (DNA): TGTGCCTTGTGGGAGAAGGGTAAGAAACTCTTT.

V and J are TRGV8 and TRGJ1 or TRGJ2. This CDR3 spans 14 amino acids. Germline-derived CDR1 and CDR2 are VENAVY and YDSYNSRV. J was trimmed by 3 bases and V by 0 bases; bases with no gene match: 5. The CDR3, as DNA: TGTGCCACCTGGGATAGGGGAATTTATTATAAGAAACTCTTT. It specifies CATWDRGIYYKKLF.

The rearrangement links TRGV9 to TRGJ1 or TRGJ2. Here the J gene came from matching the DNA to germline, since TCRdb omits it. Trimming removed 3 bases from V and 4 bases from J; junction bases left unmatched: 9. In germline, CDR1 is GITISATS, CDR2 ISYDGTV (reference sequence). The CDR3 is made up of 14 amino acids. DNA for the CDR3: TGTGCCTTGTGGGAGATCCTCCTCTATTATAAGAAACTCTTT. Protein product: CALWEILLYYKKLF.

The V gene was identified as TRGV3, while no J gene was called. CDR3 size: 12 residues. Germline CDR1 reads VTNTFY; CDR2 reads YDVSTARD (reference sequence). The chain's CDR3 is CATWDRPNKWLF. The DNA of the CDR3 is TGTGCCACCTGGGACAGACCTAATAAGTGGCTCTTT.

The chain carries TRGV4 and TRGJ1 or TRGJ2. TCRdb records no J gene; here it was assigned by comparing the DNA to germline. Trimming at V came to 2 bases and at J to 3 bases, leaving 4 bases not matched to a gene. CDR1 is EGSTGY, CDR2 YDSYTSSV, per germline. This CDR3 has 13 residues. Here the CDR3 DNA reads TGTGCCACCTGGGATGTCGCTTATTATAAGAAACTCTTT. Its protein product is CATWDVAYYKKLF.

The chain couples TRGV5 to TRGJ1 or TRGJ2. The J gene comes from matching the DNA to germline here; TCRdb lacks it. Germline CDR1 VINAFY, CDR2 YDVSNSKD. The J segment lost 12 bases and the V segment lost 0 bases, leaving 11 bases of the junction unmatched. This CDR3 region has 13 residues. CDR3 amino acids: CATWDRPPGGKLF. CDR3 coding DNA: TGTGCCACCTGGGACAGGCCCCCAGGGGGGAAACTCTTT.

The chain couples TRGV8 to TRGJ1 or TRGJ2. In the absence of a J gene in TCRdb, the DNA was matched to germline to assign it here. With 5 bases clipped from V and 9 bases from J, the junction kept 16 bases outside the gene matches. This CDR3 spans 14 amino acids. Germline V gene data show CDR1 as VENAVY and CDR2 as YDSYNSRV. The CDR3 nucleotides read TGTGCCACCTGGGTCTCCTCGGGGTGTGGTAAGAAACTCTTT. It codes for CATWVSSGCGKKLF.

The chain has TRGV4 and TRGJ1 or TRGJ2. Germline V gene lookup returns CDR1 EGSTGY and CDR2 YDSYTSSV. The CDR3 is 11 amino acids. V shed 1 base and J 12 bases; nucleotides not matched to a gene: 6. The CDR3 reads CATWDGSGKLF. The CDR3, as DNA: TGTGCCACCTGGGATGGTTCCGGGAAACTCTTT.

The V gene is TRGV3, the J gene TRGJP2. Germline matching of the DNA provided the J gene here, since TCRdb leaves it blank. J gave up 5 bases and V 3 bases, and 3 bases lay outside the gene matches. The CDR3 runs 13 residues. Germline V CDR1 and CDR2: VTNTFY, YDVSTARD (reference sequence). The CDR3 spells CATWDGSDWIKTF. The CDR3 DNA reads TGTGCCACCTGGGACGGAAGTGATTGGATCAAGACGTTT.

The chain has TRGV5 and TRGJ1 or TRGJ2. The J gene, left out of TCRdb, was set here by checking the DNA against germline. Germline-derived CDR1 and CDR2 are VINAFY and YDVSNSKD. Losses at the gene ends were 5 bases for V and 7 bases for J; bases not matched to a gene: 14. The CDR3 covers 14 residues. CDR3 in DNA: TGTGCCACCTGGGCTCCCTTCCAGGAGTATAAGAAACTCTTT. As protein: CATWAPFQEYKKLF.

The chain recombines TRGV9 with TRGJ1 or TRGJ2. TCRdb records no J gene; here it was assigned by comparing the DNA to germline. Germline V gene lookup returns CDR1 GITISATS and CDR2 ISYDGTV (reference sequence). The V gene end was trimmed by 0 bases and the J gene end by 8 bases; junction bases not matched to a gene: 4. CDR3 length: 12 amino acids. This CDR3 is CALWEVSDKKLF. DNA of the CDR3: TGTGCCTTGTGGGAGGTGTCTGATAAGAAACTCTTT.

This rearrangement joins TRGV9 to TRGJ1 or TRGJ2. The CDR3 spans 9 residues. Germline CDR1 and CDR2: GITISATS and ISYDGTV (reference sequence). Trimming at V came to 8 bases and at J to 9 bases, leaving 4 bases not matched to a gene. DNA for the CDR3: TGTGCCTTGTTTTCTAAGAAACTCTTT. Translating gives CALFSKKLF.

The chain joins TRGV3 to TRGJP2. The J gene comes from matching the DNA to germline here; TCRdb lacks it. The germline V gene encodes CDR1 VTNTFY and CDR2 YDVSTARD (reference sequence). V shed 3 bases, J shed 2 bases, and the junction held 6 bases outside the gene matches. The CDR3 runs to 15 residues. This CDR3 is CATWDGGSSDWIKTF. The CDR3 region has the DNA TGTGCCACCTGGGACGGTGGAAGTAGTGATTGGATCAAGACGTTT.